This is a list of T cell receptor beta chains from one sample in a study of patients and donors after allogeneic stem cell transplantation. TCRdb recomputed calls from the RT-PCR reads with MiXCR, one row per CDR3 protein. The sample includes 150,000 to 200,000 distinct CDR3 sequences, 24% of them seen just once. Sequencing was performed on blood, either unsorted or a sorted T cell fraction (not recorded which). All receptors come from a human donor who was either an allogeneic HSCT recipient or a stem cell or donor lymphocyte infusion donor (not recorded which). It is not recorded whose cells these are; they may come from a transplant donor. CDR3s include the opening cysteine and the closing phenylalanine or tryptophan. D genes are given only for firm matches. Clone sizes are given selectively: once, few, many, or a class where the clone is expanded.

D	size	V	J	CDR3	DNA
.	.	TRBV20-1	TRBJ1-1	CSAPTVLNTEAFF	TGCAGTGCCCCGACAGTGTTGAACACTGAAGCTTTCTTT
.	.	TRBV10-3	TRBJ1-5	CAISESIPWGNQPQHF	TGTGCCATCAGTGAGTCTATTCCGTGGGGCAATCAGCCCCAGCATTTT
.	few	TRBV12-5	TRBJ1-1	CASGLEGAGYTEAFF	TGTGCTAGTGGTTTGGAGGGCGCGGGGTACACTGAAGCTTTCTTT
TRBD2	.	TRBV5-1	TRBJ2-5	CASSRTSGGQETQYF	TGCGCCAGCAGTCGGACTAGCGGGGGCCAAGAGACCCAGTACTTC
.	.	TRBV7-9	TRBJ2-7	CASSVDRVSYEQYF	TGTGCCAGCAGCGTGGACAGAGTGTCCTACGAGCAGTACTTC
.	many	TRBV12-3/TRBV12-4	TRBJ1-1	CASSRLSGLNTEAFF	TGTGCCAGCAGTCGACTCTCCGGGTTGAACACTGAAGCTTTCTTT
.	.	TRBV4-1	TRBJ1-2	CASSGLGYDYGYTF	TGCGCCAGCAGTGGACTAGGGTATGACTATGGCTACACCTTC
.	few	TRBV28	TRBJ1-5	CASSFRVKRLGQPQHF	TGTGCCAGCAGCTTTCGGGTGAAGCGCCTAGGCCAGCCCCAGCATTTT
TRBD1	.	TRBV7-2	TRBJ1-1	CASTTGPSEAFF	TGTGCCAGCACGACAGGGCCCTCTGAAGCTTTCTTT
.	.	TRBV12-3/TRBV12-4	TRBJ1-5	CASSLDSPNQPQHF	TGTGCCAGCAGTTTAGATAGCCCTAATCAGCCCCAGCATTTT
TRBD1	few	TRBV20-1	TRBJ1-5	CSAGGQGGGNQPQHF	TGCAGTGCAGGGGGACAGGGGGGTGGCAATCAGCCCCAGCATTTT
.	few	TRBV6-5	TRBJ1-5	CASSKGPGGNQPQHF	TGTGCCAGCAGTAAGGGACCGGGGGGCAATCAGCCCCAGCATTTT
TRBD2	.	TRBV12-3/TRBV12-4	TRBJ2-5	CASKWAGGQETQYF	TGTGCCAGCAAGTGGGCGGGGGGCCAAGAGACCCAGTACTTC
TRBD2	.	TRBV20-1	TRBJ2-3	CSAPAPGLGWPDTQYF	TGCAGTGCCCCTGCACCGGGACTAGGTTGGCCAGATACGCAGTATTTT
.	few	TRBV21-1	TRBJ1-1	CASSYKVDRGRTEAFF	TGTGCCAGCAGCTATAAGGTCGACAGGGGGCGTACTGAAGCTTTCTTT
.	.	TRBV6-6	TRBJ1-1	CASSQALGIRGTEAFF	TGTGCCAGCAGTCAGGCCCTTGGGATTCGAGGCACTGAAGCTTTCTTT
.	.	TRBV4-3	TRBJ2-7	CASSQEGFGTYEQYF	TGCGCCAGCAGCCAAGAAGGATTTGGAACCTACGAGCAGTACTTC
.	few	TRBV29-1	TRBJ2-1	CSVGPAEPGPKASYNEQFF	TGCAGCGTTGGTCCGGCGGAACCGGGCCCCAAGGCCTCCTACAATGAGCAGTTCTTC
.	few	TRBV5-1	TRBJ1-5	CASSPGRYSNQPQHF	TGCGCCAGCAGCCCCGGGCGGTATAGCAATCAGCCCCAGCATTTT
TRBD1	few	TRBV5-1	TRBJ2-2	CASSLGQGQGTGELFF	TGCGCCAGCAGCCTGGGACAGGGCCAGGGCACCGGGGAGCTGTTTTTT
.	few	TRBV21-1	TRBJ2-5	CASYQGQETQYF	TGTGCCAGCTACCAGGGACAAGAGACCCAGTACTTC
TRBD1	many	TRBV29-1	TRBJ1-1	CSVAGTVNTEAFF	TGCAGCGTTGCAGGGACAGTGAACACTGAAGCTTTCTTT
TRBD1	few	TRBV4-1	TRBJ2-7	CASSQAQRDRYDEQYF	TGCGCCAGCAGCCAGGCCCAAAGGGACAGGTACGACGAGCAGTACTTC
TRBD1	many	TRBV29-1	TRBJ1-5	CSVVGQGGQPQHF	TGCAGCGTTGTGGGACAGGGAGGTCAGCCCCAGCATTTT
.	.	TRBV12-3/TRBV12-4	TRBJ1-2	CASSPLLDSLEHTF	TGTGCCAGCAGTCCACTATTGGACAGTTTGGAGCACACCTTC
.	.	TRBV7-9	TRBJ1-1	CASSLALGERTEAFF	TGTGCCAGCAGCTTAGCACTAGGGGAAAGAACTGAAGCTTTCTTT
TRBD1	.	TRBV10-3	TRBJ2-2	CAISWTGGLTGELFF	TGTGCCATCTCCTGGACAGGGGGCTTGACCGGGGAGCTGTTTTTT